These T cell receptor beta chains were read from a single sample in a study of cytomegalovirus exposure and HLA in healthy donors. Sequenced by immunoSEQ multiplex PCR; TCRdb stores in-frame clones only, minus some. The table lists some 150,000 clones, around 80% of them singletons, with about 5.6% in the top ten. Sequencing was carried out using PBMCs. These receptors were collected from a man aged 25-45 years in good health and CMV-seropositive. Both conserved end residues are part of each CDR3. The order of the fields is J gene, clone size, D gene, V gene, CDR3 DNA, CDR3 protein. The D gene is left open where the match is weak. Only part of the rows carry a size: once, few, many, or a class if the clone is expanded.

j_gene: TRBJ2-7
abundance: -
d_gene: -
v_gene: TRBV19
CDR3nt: TGTGCCAGTAGTATGGGGCTAAGTGGGTACGAGCAGTACTTC
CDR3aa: CASSMGLSGYEQYF

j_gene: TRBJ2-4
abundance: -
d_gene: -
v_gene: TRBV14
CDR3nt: TGTGCCAGCAGCGCGCAGGGTGTCAAAAACAGTCAGTACTTC
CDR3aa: CASSAQGVKNSQYF

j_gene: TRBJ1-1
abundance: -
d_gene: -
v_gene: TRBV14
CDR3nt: TGTGCCAGCAGCCAAGCCGGGATGAACACTGAAGCTTTCTTT
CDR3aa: CASSQAGMNTEAFF

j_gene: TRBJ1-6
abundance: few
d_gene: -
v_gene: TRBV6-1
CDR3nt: TGTGCCAGCAGTGAACGGGGTAGCGAGGCACCCCTCCACTTT
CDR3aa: CASSERGSEAPLHF

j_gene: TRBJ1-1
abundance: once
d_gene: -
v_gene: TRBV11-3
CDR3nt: TGTGCCAGCAGCGGCGCAGGGAACACTGAAGCTTTCTTT
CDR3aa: CASSGAGNTEAFF

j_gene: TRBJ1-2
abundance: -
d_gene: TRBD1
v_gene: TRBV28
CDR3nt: TGTGCCAGCAGAACCGGACAGGGCTATGGCTACACCTTC
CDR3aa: CASRTGQGYGYTF

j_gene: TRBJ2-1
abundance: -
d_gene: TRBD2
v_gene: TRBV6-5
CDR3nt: TGTGCCAGCAGGGACGTACTAGCGGCCTACAATGAGCAGTTCTTC
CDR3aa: CASRDVLAAYNEQFF

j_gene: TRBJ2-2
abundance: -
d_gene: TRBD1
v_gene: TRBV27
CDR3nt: TGTGCCAGCAACTCGGACAGGGGGAACACCGGGGAGCTGTTTTTT
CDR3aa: CASNSDRGNTGELFF

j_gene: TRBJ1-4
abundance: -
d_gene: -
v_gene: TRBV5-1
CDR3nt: TGCGCCAGCAGCGGGGGAGGAGGTACTAATGAAAAACTGTTTTTT
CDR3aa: CASSGGGGTNEKLFF

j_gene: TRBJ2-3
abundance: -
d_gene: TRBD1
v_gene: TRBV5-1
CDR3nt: TGCGCCAGCAGCTCCGCGGACAGGGGCACAGATACGCAGTATTTT
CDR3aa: CASSSADRGTDTQYF

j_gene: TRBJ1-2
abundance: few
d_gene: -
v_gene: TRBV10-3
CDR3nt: TGTGCCATCAGTCAAACCCGGGGGGAAAACTATGGCTACACCTTC
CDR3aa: CAISQTRGENYGYTF

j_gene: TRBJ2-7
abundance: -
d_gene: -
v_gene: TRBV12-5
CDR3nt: TGTGCTAGTGGTTTGCTGGCTAGCGTGGGCGAGCAGTACTTC
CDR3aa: CASGLLASVGEQYF

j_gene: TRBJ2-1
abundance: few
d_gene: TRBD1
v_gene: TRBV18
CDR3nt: TGTGCCAGCTCACCCGGACAGGGAGATGAGCAGTTCTTC
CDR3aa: CASSPGQGDEQFF

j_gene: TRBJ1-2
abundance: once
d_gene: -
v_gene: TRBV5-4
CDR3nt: TGTGCCAGCAGCTTCGCGGGGACGGGGTATGGCTACACCTTC
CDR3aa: CASSFAGTGYGYTF

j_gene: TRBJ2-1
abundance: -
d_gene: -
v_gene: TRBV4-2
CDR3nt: TGTGCCAGCAGCCAGTATCCCCTGGGGCAGGGGATTGAGACGGGCAATGAGCAGTTCTTC
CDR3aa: CASSQYPLGQGIETGNEQFF

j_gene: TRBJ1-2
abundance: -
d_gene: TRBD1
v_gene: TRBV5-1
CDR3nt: TGCGCCAGCAGCTTGGGGGACAGAGGCCACTATGGCTACACCTTC
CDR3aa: CASSLGDRGHYGYTF

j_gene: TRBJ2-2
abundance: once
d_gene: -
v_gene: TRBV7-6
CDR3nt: TGTGCCAGTATGCAGGGGAACACCGGGGAGCTGTTTTTT
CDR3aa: CASMQGNTGELFF

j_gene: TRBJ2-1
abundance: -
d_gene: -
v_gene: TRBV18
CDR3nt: TGTGCCAGCTCACCTGTCCGCGATGAGCAGTTCTTC
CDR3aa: CASSPVRDEQFF

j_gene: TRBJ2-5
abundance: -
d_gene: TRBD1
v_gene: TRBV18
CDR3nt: TGTGCCAGCTCACCGAGGGACAGTGCCTTCCAAGAGACCCAGTACTTC
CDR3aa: CASSPRDSAFQETQYF

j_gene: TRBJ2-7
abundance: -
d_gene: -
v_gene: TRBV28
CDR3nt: TGTGCCAGCAGTACCGCCGGGACAAGGGTTAAGGAGCAGTACTTC
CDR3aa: CASSTAGTRVKEQYF

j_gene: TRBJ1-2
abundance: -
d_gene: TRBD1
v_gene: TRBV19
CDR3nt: TGTGCCAGTAAAAAAGGACAGGGAGGATATGGCTACACCTTC
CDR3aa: CASKKGQGGYGYTF

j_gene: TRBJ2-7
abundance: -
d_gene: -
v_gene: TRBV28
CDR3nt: TGTGCCAGCAGTTTATTGTTCCGGGGTGAGCAGTACTTC
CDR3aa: CASSLLFRGEQYF

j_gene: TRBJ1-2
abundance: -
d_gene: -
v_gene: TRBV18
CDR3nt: TGTGCCAGCACGACTGGGGCAGGGGACTACACCTTC
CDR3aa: CASTTGAGDYTF

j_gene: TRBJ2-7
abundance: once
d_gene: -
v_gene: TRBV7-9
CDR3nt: TGTGCCAGCAGCTTGGCTTCAGGGACCTACGAGCAGTACTTC
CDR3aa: CASSLASGTYEQYF

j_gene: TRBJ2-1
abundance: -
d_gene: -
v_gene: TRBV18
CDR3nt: TGTGCCAGCTCAACTGAGCTTGAGGTCAATGAGCAGTTCTTC
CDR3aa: CASSTELEVNEQFF

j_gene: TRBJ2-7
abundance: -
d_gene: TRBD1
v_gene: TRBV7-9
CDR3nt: TGTGCCAGCGGAAATCGGGACAGCATGGGTGAGCAGTACTTC
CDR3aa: CASGNRDSMGEQYF

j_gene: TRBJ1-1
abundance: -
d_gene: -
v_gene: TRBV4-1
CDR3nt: TGCGCCAGCAGCCAAGCGGTTGAGCGCCTGAACACTGAAGCTTTCTTT
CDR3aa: CASSQAVERLNTEAFF

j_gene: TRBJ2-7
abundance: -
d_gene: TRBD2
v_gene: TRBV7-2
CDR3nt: TGTGCCAGCAGTAAAAGCGGGGGCGCGGAAAAAGAGCAGTACTTC
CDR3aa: CASSKSGGAEKEQYF

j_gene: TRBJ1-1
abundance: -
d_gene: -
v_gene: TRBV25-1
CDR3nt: TGTGCCAGCAGTGTGACAGAGAACACTGAAGCTTTCTTT
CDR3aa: CASSVTENTEAFF

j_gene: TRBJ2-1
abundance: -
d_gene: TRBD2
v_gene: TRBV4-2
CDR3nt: TGTGCCACCGGTCTATTGGCGGGGGGTAACAATGAGCAGTTCTTC
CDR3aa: CATGLLAGGNNEQFF

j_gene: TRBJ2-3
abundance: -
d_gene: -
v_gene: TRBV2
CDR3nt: TGTGCCAGCATTGGGGGCATGTTCACAGATACGCAGTATTTT
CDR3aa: CASIGGMFTDTQYF

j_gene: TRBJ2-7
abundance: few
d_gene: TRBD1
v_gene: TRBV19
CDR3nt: TGTGCCAGTAGTTCGTGGGACAGGGTAGGCGAGCAGTACTTC
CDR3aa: CASSSWDRVGEQYF

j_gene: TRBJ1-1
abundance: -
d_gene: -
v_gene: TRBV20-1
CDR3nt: TGCAGTTTTCCTAAAGGCAGGCTCTTT
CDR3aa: CSFPKGRLF

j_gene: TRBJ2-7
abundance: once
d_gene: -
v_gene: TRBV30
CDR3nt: TGTGCCTGGAGTGTACGTTGGGCCGTCGACGAGCAGTACTTC
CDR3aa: CAWSVRWAVDEQYF